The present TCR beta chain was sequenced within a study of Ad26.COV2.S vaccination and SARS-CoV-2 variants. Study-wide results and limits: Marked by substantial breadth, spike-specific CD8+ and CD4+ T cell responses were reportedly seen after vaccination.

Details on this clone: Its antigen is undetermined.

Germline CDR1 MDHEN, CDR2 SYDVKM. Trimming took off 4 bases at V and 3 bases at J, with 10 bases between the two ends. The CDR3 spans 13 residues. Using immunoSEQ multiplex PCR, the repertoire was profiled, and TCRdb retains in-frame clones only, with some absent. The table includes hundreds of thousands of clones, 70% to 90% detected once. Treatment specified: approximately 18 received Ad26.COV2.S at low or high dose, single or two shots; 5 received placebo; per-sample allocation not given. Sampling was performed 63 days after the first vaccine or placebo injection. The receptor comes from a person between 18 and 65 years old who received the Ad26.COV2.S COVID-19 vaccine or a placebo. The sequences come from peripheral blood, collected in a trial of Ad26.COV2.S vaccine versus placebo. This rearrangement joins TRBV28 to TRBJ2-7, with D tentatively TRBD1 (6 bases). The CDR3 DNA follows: TGTGCCAGCAGTTCAGGGGCCCTCTACGAGCAGTACTTC. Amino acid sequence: CASSSGALYEQYF.